The clone carrying this TCR beta chain is medium-sized (0.01 to 0.1%). CDR3 regions of TCR beta were amplified from RNA transcripts. HTBI primers served in a first-round RT-PCR, which a second-round multiplex PCR followed. From the multiplex PCR reads, TCRdb called clonotypes with MiXCR, one entry per CDR3 protein. Among 45,000 to 60,000 distinct CDR3 sequences listed, 45% to 55% were seen once. Germline values: CDR1 LNHNV, CDR2 YYDKDF (reference sequence). This CDR3 is built from 15 residues. V lost 5 bases, J lost 2 bases, and 15 bases lay in between. This specimen comes from a study of Graves' ophthalmopathy and Graves' hyperthyroidism. Clinicians diagnosed using symptoms, serum thyroxine, TRAb, thyroid ultrasound and orbital computed tomography.

J is TRBJ1-2 and V is TRBV15; D might be TRBD1 (5 bases). Sequencing was performed on peripheral blood. The sequence was obtained from an adult woman with Graves' ophthalmopathy. CDR3 protein: CATSRVGGTNYGYTF. The CDR3 DNA reads as TGTGCCACCAGCCGAGTAGGAGGGACCAACTATGGCTACACCTTC.